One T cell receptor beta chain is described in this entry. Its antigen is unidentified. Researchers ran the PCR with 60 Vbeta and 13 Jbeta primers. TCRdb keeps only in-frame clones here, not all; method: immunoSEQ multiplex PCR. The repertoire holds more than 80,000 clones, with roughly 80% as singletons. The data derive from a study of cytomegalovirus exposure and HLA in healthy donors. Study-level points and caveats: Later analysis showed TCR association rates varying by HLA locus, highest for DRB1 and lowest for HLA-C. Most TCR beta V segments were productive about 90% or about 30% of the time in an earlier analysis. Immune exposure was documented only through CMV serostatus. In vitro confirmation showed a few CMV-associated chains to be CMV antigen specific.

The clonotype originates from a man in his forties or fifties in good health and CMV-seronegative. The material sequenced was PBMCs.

This CDR3 is CASSTSTSGGRNEQFF. Written as DNA, the CDR3 is TGTGCCAGCAGCACATCCACTAGCGGGGGGAGAAATGAGCAGTTCTTC. V gene TRBV11-3 combines with J gene TRBJ2-1, with TRBD2 matching over 12 bases. The CDR3 spans 16 residues. Germline V gene lookup returns CDR1 SGHNT and CDR2 YENEEA. The J segment lost 7 bases and the V segment lost 5 bases, leaving 9 bases of the junction unmatched.